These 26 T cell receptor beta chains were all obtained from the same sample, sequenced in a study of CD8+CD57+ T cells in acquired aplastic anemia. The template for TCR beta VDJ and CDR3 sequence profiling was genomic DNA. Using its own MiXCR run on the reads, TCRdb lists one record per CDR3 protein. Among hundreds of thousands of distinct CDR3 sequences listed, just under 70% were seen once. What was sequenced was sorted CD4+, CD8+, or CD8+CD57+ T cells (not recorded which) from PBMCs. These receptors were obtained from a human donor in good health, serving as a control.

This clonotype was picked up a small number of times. As DNA, the CDR3 is TGTGCCAGCAGTTACTCCTTCTCGACCGGGGGGGCGAAAAACATTCAGTACTTC. This encodes CASSYSFSTGGAKNIQYF. The chain has TRBV12-3 or TRBV12-4 and TRBJ2-4, with 8 bases lining up with TRBD2. The CDR3 is 18 residues long. J lost 4 bases, V lost 4 bases, and 15 bases had no gene match.

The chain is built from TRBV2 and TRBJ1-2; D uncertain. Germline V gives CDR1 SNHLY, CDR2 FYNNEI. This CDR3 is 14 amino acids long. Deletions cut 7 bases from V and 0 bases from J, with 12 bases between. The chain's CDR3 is CASTRQLANYGYTF. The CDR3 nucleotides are TGTGCCAGCACGCGGCAGTTAGCTAACTATGGCTACACCTTC.

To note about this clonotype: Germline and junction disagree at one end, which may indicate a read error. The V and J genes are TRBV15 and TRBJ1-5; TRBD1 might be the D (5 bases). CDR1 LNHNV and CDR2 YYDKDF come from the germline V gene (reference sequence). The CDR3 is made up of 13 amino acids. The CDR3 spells CATSRDRAQPQHF. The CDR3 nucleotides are TGTGCCACCAGCAGAGACAGGGCTCAGCCTCAGCATTTT.

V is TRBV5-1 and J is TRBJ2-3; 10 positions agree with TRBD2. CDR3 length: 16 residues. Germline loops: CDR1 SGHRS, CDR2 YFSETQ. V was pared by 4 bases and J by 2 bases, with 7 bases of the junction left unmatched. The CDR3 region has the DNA TGCGCCAGCAGCCAAGAGCGGGGGGGGGTCACAGATACGCAGTATTTT. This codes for CASSQERGGVTDTQYF.

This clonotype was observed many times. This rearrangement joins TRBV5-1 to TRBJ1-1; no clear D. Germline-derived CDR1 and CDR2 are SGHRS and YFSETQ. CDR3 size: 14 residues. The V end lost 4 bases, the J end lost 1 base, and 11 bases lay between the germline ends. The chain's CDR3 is CASSPGEWNTEAFF. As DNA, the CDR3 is TGCGCCAGCAGCCCCGGTGAGTGGAACACTGAAGCTTTCTTT.

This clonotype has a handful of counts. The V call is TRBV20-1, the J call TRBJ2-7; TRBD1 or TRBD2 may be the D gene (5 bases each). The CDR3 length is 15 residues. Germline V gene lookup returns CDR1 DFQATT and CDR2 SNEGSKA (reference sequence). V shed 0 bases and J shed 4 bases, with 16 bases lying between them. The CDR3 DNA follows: TGCAGTGCTAGAGAGGCAGGGATTGGGAGTTACGAGCAGTACTTC. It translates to CSAREAGIGSYEQYF.

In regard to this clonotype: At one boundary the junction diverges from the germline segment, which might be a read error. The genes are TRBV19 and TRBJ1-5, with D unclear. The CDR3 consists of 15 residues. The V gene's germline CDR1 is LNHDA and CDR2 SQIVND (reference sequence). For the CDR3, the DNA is TGTGCCAGTAAGGTTACACACCGGCCCAATCAGCCCCAGCACTTT. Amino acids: CASKVTHRPNQPQHF.

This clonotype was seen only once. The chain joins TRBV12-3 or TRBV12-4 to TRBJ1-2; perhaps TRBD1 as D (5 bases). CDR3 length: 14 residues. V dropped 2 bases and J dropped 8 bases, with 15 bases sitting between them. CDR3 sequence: CASSLRQQLWGYTF. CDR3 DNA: TGTGCCAGCAGTTTAAGACAGCAACTATGGGGCTACACCTTC.

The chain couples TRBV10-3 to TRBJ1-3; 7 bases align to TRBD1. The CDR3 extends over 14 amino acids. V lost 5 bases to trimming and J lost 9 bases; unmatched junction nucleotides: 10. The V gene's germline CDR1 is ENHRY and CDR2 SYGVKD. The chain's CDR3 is CAISPDRAESTIYF. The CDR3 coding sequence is TGTGCCATCAGTCCCGACAGGGCGGAAAGCACCATATATTTT.

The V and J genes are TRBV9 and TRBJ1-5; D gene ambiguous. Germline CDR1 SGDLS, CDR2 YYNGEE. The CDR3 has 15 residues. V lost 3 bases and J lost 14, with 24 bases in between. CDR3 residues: CASSAAKLNYGDKHF. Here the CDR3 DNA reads TGTGCCAGCAGCGCAGCGAAGCTTAACTACGGAGACAAGCATTTT.

CDR3 coding DNA: TGTGCCAGCAGTTCCCAGGGTAGCGAGAGGTACTTC. It specifies CASSSQGSERYF. The genes are TRBV7-8 and TRBJ2-7; either TRBD1 or TRBD2 may supply D (5 bases each). Germline V gene lookup returns CDR1 SGHVS and CDR2 FQNEAQ. V shed 6 bases and J shed 12 bases, with 18 bases lying between them. The CDR3 is 12 amino acids.

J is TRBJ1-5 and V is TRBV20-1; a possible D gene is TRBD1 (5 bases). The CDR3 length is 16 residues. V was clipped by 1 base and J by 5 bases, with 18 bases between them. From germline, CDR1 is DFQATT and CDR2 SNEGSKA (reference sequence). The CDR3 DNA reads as TGCAGTGCTAGAGCGCTGGAGGGGAAGTTTCATCAGCCCCAGCATTTT. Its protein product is CSARALEGKFHQPQHF.

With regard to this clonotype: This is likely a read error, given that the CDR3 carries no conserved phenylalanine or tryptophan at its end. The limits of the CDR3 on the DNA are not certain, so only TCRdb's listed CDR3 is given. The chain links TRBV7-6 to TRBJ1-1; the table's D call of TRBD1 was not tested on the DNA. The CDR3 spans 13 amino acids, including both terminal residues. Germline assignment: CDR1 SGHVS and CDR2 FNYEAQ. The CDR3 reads CASSLEPGAVTEA.

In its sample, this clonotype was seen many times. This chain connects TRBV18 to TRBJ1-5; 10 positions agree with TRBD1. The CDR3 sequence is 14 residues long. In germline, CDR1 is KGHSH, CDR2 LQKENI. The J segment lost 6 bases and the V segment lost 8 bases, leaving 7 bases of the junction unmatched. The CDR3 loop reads CASTNGQGGQPQHF. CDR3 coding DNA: TGTGCCAGCACAAACGGACAGGGGGGTCAGCCCCAGCATTTT.

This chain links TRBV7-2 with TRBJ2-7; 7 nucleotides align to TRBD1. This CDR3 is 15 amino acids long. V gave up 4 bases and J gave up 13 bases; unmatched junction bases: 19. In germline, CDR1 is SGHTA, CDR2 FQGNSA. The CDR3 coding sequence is TGTGCCAGCAGCTCGATAGGGGGCACCCACGAGCAGTACTACTTC. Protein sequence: CASSSIGGTHEQYYF. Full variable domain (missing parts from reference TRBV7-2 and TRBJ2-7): GAGVSQSPSNKVTEKGKDVELRCDPISGHTALYWYRQSLGQGLEFLIYFQGNSAPDKSGLPSDRFSAERTGGSVSTLTIQRTQQEDSAVYLCASSSIGGTHEQYYFGPGTRLTVT.

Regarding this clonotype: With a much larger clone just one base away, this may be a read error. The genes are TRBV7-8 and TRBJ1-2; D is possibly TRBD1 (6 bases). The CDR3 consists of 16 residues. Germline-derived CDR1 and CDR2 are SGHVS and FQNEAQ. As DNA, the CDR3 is TGCGCCAGCAGCCTGGGCCTGACAGAGGGGGACTATGGCTACACCTTC. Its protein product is CASSLGLTEGDYGYTF.

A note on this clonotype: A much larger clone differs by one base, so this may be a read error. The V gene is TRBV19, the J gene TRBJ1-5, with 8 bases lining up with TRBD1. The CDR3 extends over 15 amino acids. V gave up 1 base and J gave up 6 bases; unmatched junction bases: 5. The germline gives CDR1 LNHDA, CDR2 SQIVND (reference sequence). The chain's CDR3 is CASSIAGTGCQPQHF. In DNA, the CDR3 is TGTGCCAGTAGTATAGCCGGGACAGGTTGTCAGCCCCAGCATTTT.

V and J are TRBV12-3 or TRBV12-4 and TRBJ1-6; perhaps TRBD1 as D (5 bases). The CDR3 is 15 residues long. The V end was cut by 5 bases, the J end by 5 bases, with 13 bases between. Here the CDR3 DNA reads TGTGCCAGCAGTCCGAGACAGACTAATAATTCACCCCTCCACTTT. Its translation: CASSPRQTNNSPLHF.

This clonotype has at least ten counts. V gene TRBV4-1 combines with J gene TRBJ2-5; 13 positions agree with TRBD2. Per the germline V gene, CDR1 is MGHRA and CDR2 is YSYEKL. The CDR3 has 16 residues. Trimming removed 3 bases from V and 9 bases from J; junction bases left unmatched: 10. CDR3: CASSQQTSGGPSPQYF. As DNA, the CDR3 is TGCGCCAGCAGCCAGCAGACTAGCGGGGGGCCCTCTCCCCAGTACTTC.

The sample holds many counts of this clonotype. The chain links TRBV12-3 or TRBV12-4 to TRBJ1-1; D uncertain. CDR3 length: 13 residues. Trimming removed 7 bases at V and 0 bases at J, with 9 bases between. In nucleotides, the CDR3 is TGTGCCAGCACCCTCGAAATGAACACTGAAGCTTTCTTT. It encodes CASTLEMNTEAFF.

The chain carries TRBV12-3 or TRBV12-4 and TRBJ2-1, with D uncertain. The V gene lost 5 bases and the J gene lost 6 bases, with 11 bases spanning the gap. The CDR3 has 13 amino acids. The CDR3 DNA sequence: TGTGCCAGCAGTATAGACAACGCCAATGAGCAGTTCTTC. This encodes CASSIDNANEQFF.

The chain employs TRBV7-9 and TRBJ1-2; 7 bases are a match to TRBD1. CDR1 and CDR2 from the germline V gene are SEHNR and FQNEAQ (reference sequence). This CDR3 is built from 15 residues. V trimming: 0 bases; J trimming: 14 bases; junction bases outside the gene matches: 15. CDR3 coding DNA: TGTGCCAGCAGCTTAGCGGCAGGGGGGACAGATACGCAGACCTTC. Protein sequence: CASSLAAGGTDTQTF. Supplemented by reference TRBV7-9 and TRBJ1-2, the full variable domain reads DTGVSQNPRHKITKRGQNVTFRCDPISEHNRLYWYRQTLGQGPEFLTYFQNEAQLEKSRLLSDRFSAERPKGSFSTLEIQRTEQGDSAMYLCASSLAAGGTDTQTFGSGTRLTVV.

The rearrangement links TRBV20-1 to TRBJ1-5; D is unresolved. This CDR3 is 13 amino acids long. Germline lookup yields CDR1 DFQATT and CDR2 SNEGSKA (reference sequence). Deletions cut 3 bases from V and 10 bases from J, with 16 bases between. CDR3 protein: CSASRHLAFPQHF. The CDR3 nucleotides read TGCAGTGCTAGTCGGCATTTAGCTTTCCCCCAGCATTTT.

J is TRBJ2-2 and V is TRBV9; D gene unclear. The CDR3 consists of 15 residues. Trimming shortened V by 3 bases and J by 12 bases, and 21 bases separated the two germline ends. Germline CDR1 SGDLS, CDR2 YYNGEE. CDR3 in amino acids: CASSGSGGINRQLFF. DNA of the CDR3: TGTGCCAGCAGCGGGTCAGGTGGTATCAATCGGCAGCTGTTTTTT.

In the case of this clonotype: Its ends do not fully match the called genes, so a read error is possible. The CDR3 nucleotides read TGTGCCAGCACCTTCCCGGAGAGTGGAGACACCGGGGAGCTGTTTTTT. This encodes CASTFPESGDTGELFF. The rearrangement joins TRBV5-1 to TRBJ2-2, with no clear D. The CDR3 extends over 16 amino acids. Germline CDR1 SGHRS, CDR2 YFSETQ.

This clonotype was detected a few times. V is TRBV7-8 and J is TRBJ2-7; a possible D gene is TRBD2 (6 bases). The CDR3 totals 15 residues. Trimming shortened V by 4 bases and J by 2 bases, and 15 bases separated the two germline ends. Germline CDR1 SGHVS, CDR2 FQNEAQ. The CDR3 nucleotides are TGTGCCAGCAGCTCGCCTAGCCGGGAGACCTACGAGCAGTACTTC. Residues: CASSSPSRETYEQYF.